This TCR beta chain comes out of a study of blood T cell repertoires in COVID-19. Across the whole study: There were acute and convalescent COVID-19 samples, and they came from the United States, Italy and Spain. PBMCs, B-cell-depleted T cells, or T cells provided the cDNA or gDNA that made up the material.

CDR3 length: 14 residues. V was pared by 8 bases and J by 0 bases, with 12 bases between. From germline, CDR1 is WNHNN and CDR2 SYGVQD (reference sequence). Original processing notes: Reference gene primer amplification in the assay estimated nucleated cell counts. Assay used: immunoSEQ multiplex PCR; TCRdb lists only in-frame clones, some missing. D and trimming were read from the DNA, whereas the V and J calls and clone size are those reported in that table. The sample yields around 190,000 clones, approximately 79% seen once. The clonotype was recovered from a woman aged 45 to 65 with acute or convalescent COVID-19. The V and J genes are TRBV10-1 and TRBJ2-3; D is ambiguous. Sequenced input: peripheral blood. The CDR3 region has the DNA TGCGCCAGCGGAGTGGGTCCTAGCACAGATACGCAGTATTTT. Its translation is CASGVGPSTDTQYF.